This passage covers 18 T cell receptor beta chains from one sample sequenced in a study of T cell repertoires in cytomegalovirus infection (dated by TCRdb to about 2019). Antigens of these TCRs are unknown. Reading the label with the study, this specimen's treatment or condition is: in vitro stimulation with specific CMV peptide epitopes to enrich CMV-specific T cells. Sequencing used an Illumina HiSeq 1500. The public reads were reprocessed in TCRdb via fastp at Q25 and MiXCR, keeping in-frame beta chains. For every CDR3 protein sequence, its rows merge into one entry that carries the most common genes and DNA. This sample holds 350,000 to 400,000 distinct CDR3 sequences; 34% were observed only once. The ten largest clones add up to approximately 13% of the sample. The sequencing used cultured PBMCs, collected from culture after CMV antigen stimulation. Receptors were obtained from a human donor in good health (CMV status not recorded). Some clones in this sample may be carry-over from other donors' samples.

CDR3 sequence (DNA): TGCGCCAGCAGCTTTGGGGCCAGGGTGGATGGCTACACCTTC. Translation gives CASSFGARVDGYTF. V and J are TRBV5-1 and TRBJ1-2, with D perhaps matching TRBD1 (5 bases). Trimming took 2 bases from V and 6 from J, leaving 14 bases between them. The CDR3 spans 14 residues. Germline lookup yields CDR1 SGHRS and CDR2 YFSETQ.

The J gene is TRBJ2-2, the V gene TRBV14; 8 bases are shared with TRBD2. CDR3 size: 16 residues. The J segment lost 4 bases and the V segment lost 2 bases, leaving 6 bases of the junction unmatched. Germline values: CDR1 SGHDN, CDR2 FVKESK. The CDR3 nucleotides read TGTGCCAGCAGCCAATTCAGCGGGAGCAGCACCGGGGAGCTGTTTTTT. Amino acid sequence: CASSQFSGSSTGELFF.

This rearrangement joins TRBV11-2 to TRBJ2-1, with TRBD1 identical over 7 bases. Per the germline V gene, CDR1 is SGHAT and CDR2 is FQNNGV. This CDR3 region has 16 residues. Germline trimming cut 4 bases from V and 5 bases from J; bases unmatched to any gene: 11. The CDR3 is CASSYSRQGRDNEQFF. The CDR3 nucleotides read TGTGCCAGCAGCTATTCCCGACAGGGAAGGGACAATGAGCAGTTCTTC.

This chain links TRBV6-8 with TRBJ2-2; D might be TRBD1 (6 bases). V lost 0 bases, J lost 5 bases, and 10 bases lay in between. Looked up from germline, CDR1 is MNHGY and CDR2 is SAAAGT. This CDR3 contains 15 residues. Here the CDR3 DNA reads TGTGCCAGCAGTTACTCTGGACAGCATACCGGGGAGCTGTTTTTT. It translates to CASSYSGQHTGELFF.

Turning to this clonotype: Germline is not matched at one junction end, which may reflect a read error. The CDR3 DNA is TGTGCCAGCAGCTTGCGGGAAGGGGTGGGCAATAAGCCCCAGCATTTT. Residues: CASSLREGVGNKPQHF. V gene TRBV5-5 combines with J gene TRBJ1-5; a weak D match, TRBD1 (5 bases). The CDR3 runs to 16 residues. Germline V gene data show CDR1 as SGHKS and CDR2 as YYEKEE (reference sequence).

This chain joins TRBV6-2 or TRBV6-3 and TRBJ2-7; possibly TRBD2 for D (6 bases). Trimming cost V 6 bases and J 2 bases, with 14 bases left between them. Per germline, CDR1 MNHEY and CDR2 SVGEGT. CDR3 size: 14 residues. CDR3 nucleotides: TGTGCCAGCAGAAATAGCGGAGGCCCCTACGAGCAGTACGTC. Translated: CASRNSGGPYEQYV.

This clonotype came up a few times. V and J are TRBV20-1 and TRBJ2-3, with 8 positions matching TRBD2. The J segment lost 0 bases and the V segment lost 4 bases, leaving 12 bases of the junction unmatched. This CDR3 region has 17 residues. Per germline, CDR1 DFQATT and CDR2 SNEGSKA (reference sequence). In DNA, the CDR3 is TGCAGTGCTATCGGTACTAGCGGTTCTCGAAGCACAGATACGCAGTATTTT. This codes for CSAIGTSGSRSTDTQYF.

This clonotype has at least ten counts. This chain joins TRBV7-2 and TRBJ1-3; tentative D call: TRBD1 (5 bases). Germline loops: CDR1 SGHTA, CDR2 FQGNSA. The CDR3 contains 14 residues. V gave up 1 base and J gave up 3 bases, with 7 bases separating them. DNA for the CDR3: TGTGCCAGCAGCTTAGGGGGGATTGGAAACACCATATATTTT. This gives the protein CASSLGGIGNTIYF.

The chain joins TRBV2 to TRBJ2-3; a possible D gene is TRBD2 (5 bases). The CDR3 extends over 14 amino acids. Germline V gives CDR1 SNHLY, CDR2 FYNNEI. The V and J ends lost 6 bases and 4 bases respectively, with 14 bases between them. The CDR3, as DNA: TGTGCCAGCAGGACCCTCGAGGGAGCAGATACGCAGTATTTT. Its translation is CASRTLEGADTQYF.

V usage is TRBV30 and J usage is TRBJ2-1, with TRBD2 identical over 13 bases. V shed 1 base and J 8 bases; nucleotides not matched to a gene: 5. This CDR3 has 15 amino acids. Germline CDR1 is GTSNPN and CDR2 is SVGIG (reference sequence). The CDR3 nucleotides are TGTGCCTGGAGTGCTGGACTAGCGGGAGCGTATGAGCAGTTCTTC. Its translation is CAWSAGLAGAYEQFF.

In this sample, this clonotype turned up a few times. The chain employs TRBV7-2 and TRBJ1-1; 8 nucleotides match TRBD1. J lost 0 bases, V lost 5 bases, and 5 bases had no gene match. The CDR3 runs 15 residues. Per germline, CDR1 SGHTA and CDR2 FQGNSA. The DNA of the CDR3 is TGTGCCAGCAGCCACAGACAGGGGATGAACACTGAAGCTTTCTTT. Its translation is CASSHRQGMNTEAFF.

This clonotype was counted ten times or more. J is TRBJ2-7 and V is TRBV4-2; 10 bases match TRBD2. Germline loops: CDR1 LGHNA, CDR2 YNFKEQ. V lost 1 base, J lost 5 bases, and 5 bases stayed unmatched. CDR3 length: 15 amino acids. CDR3 DNA sequence: TGTGCCAGCAGCCAAGCTAGCGGGAGTGTCAACGAGCAGTACTTC. Its translation: CASSQASGSVNEQYF.

V and J are TRBV11-2 and TRBJ2-1, with a tentative D call TRBD2 (5 bases). Germline CDR1 SGHAT, CDR2 FQNNGV. V gave up 2 bases and J gave up 9 bases, with 14 bases separating them. This CDR3 spans 14 amino acids. The CDR3 bases are TGTGCCAGCAGCTTAACGAGCGGCGTCCGTGAGCAGTTCTTC. Translating it yields CASSLTSGVREQFF.

The chain combines TRBV12-5 with TRBJ2-1, with D possibly TRBD2 on 6 matching bases. V lost 6 bases, J lost 2 bases, and 20 bases lay in between. CDR3 length equals 17 residues. Germline V gene lookup returns CDR1 LGHNT and CDR2 FRNRAP. The CDR3 DNA follows: TGTGCTAGTGGATACTCCTTGACGGGAGCAACCTACAATGAGCAGTTCTTC. Its translation is CASGYSLTGATYNEQFF.

This clonotype was recorded a few times. V usage is TRBV12-3 or TRBV12-4 and J usage is TRBJ2-3; 7 positions match TRBD2. This CDR3 contains 15 residues. Trimming cost V 5 bases and J 2 bases; bases outside gene matches: 7. CDR3 in amino acids: CASSPLGLPTDTQYF. The CDR3 DNA sequence: TGTGCCAGCAGTCCCCTGGGACTACCCACAGATACGCAGTATTTT.

The rearrangement uses TRBV20-1 and TRBJ2-3, with 10 bases identical to TRBD2. The CDR3 is 14 residues long. CDR1 and CDR2 (germline): DFQATT, SNEGSKA (reference sequence). Trimming cost V 4 bases and J 0 bases; bases outside gene matches: 1. The CDR3 region is CSAKTSGSTDTQYF. DNA of the CDR3: TGCAGTGCTAAGACTAGCGGGAGCACAGATACGCAGTATTTT.

V usage is TRBV7-2 and J usage is TRBJ1-3; 9 bases map to TRBD1. Trimming cost V 5 bases and J 4 bases; bases outside gene matches: 9. The germline CDR1 and CDR2 sequences are SGHTA and FQGNSA. CDR3 size: 16 residues. The CDR3 loop is CASSHGTGPRGNTIYF. The CDR3 DNA is TGTGCCAGCAGCCACGGGACAGGGCCTAGAGGAAACACCATATATTTT.

This clonotype was counted a few times. J is TRBJ1-5 and V is TRBV28; the D is unclear. The germline V gene encodes CDR1 MDHEN and CDR2 SYDVKM. This CDR3 spans 12 amino acids. V lost 6 bases and J 11 bases, leaving 14 bases between the germline ends. CDR3 in DNA: TGTGCCAGCAGCCTCGGCAAGAGGACCCAGCATTTT. Translation: CASSLGKRTQHF. The full variable domain, completed using reference TRBV28 and TRBJ1-5, is DVKVTQSSRYLVKRTGEKVFLECVQDMDHENMFWYRQDPGLGLRLIYFSYDVKMKEKGDIPEGYSVSREKKERFSLILESASTNQTSMYLCASSLGKRTQHFGDGTRLSIL.